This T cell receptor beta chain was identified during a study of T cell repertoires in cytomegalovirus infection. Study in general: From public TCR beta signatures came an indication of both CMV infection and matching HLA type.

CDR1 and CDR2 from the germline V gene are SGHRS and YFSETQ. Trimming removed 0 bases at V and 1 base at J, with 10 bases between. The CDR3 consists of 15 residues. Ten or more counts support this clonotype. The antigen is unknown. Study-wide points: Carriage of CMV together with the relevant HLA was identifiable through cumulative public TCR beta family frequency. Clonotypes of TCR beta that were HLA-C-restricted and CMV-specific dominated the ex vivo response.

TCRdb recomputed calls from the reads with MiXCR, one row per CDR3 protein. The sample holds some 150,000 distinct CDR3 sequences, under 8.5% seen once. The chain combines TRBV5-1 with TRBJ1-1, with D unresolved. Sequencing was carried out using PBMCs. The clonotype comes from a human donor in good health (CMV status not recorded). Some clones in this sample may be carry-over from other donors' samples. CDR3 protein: CASSLVVLGNTEAFF. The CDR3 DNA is TGCGCCAGCAGCTTGGTAGTTCTAGGGAACACTGAAGCTTTCTTT.